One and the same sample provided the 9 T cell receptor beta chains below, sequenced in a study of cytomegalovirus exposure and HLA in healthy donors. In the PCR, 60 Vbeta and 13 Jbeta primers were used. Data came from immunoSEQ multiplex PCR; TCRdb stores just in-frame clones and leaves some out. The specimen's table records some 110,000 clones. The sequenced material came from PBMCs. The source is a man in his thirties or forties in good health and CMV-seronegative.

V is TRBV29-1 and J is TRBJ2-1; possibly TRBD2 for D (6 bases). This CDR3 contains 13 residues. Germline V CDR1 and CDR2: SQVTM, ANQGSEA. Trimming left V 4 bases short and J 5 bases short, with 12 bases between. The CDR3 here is CSVGTGEHNEQFF. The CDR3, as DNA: TGCAGCGTTGGGACGGGAGAACACAATGAGCAGTTCTTC.

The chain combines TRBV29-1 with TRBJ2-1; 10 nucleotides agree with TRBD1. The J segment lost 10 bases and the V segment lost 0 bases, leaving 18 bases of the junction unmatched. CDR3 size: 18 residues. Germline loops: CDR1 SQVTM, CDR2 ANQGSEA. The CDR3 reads CSVEDAFSGTGALGEQFF. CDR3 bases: TGCAGCGTTGAAGATGCGTTTTCGGGGACAGGGGCTTTGGGAGAGCAGTTCTTC.

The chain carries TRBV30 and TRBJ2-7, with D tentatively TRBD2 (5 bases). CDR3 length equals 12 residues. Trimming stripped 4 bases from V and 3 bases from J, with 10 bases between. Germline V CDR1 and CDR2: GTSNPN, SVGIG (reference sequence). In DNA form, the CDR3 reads TGTGCCTGGATGCGGGTGGACTACGAGCAGTACTTC. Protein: CAWMRVDYEQYF.

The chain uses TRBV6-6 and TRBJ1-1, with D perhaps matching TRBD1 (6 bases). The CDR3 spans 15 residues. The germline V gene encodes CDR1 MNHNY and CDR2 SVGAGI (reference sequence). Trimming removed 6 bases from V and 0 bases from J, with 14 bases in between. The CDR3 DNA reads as TGTGCCAGCAGCCTGACAGGCCCAATGAACACTGAAGCTTTCTTT. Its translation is CASSLTGPMNTEAFF.

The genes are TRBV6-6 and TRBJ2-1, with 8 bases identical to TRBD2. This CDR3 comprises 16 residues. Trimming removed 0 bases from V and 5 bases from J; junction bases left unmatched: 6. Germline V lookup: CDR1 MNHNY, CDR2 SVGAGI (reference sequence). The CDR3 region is CASSYSPSGRDNEQFF. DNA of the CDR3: TGTGCCAGCAGTTACTCGCCCAGCGGGAGAGACAATGAGCAGTTCTTC.

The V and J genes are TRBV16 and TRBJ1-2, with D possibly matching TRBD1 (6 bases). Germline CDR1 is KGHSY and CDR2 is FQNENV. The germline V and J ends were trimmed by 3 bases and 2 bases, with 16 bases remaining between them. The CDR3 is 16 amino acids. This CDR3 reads CASSQPNRGANYGYTF. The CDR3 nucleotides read TGTGCCAGCAGCCAGCCGAATCGGGGGGCGAACTATGGCTACACCTTC.

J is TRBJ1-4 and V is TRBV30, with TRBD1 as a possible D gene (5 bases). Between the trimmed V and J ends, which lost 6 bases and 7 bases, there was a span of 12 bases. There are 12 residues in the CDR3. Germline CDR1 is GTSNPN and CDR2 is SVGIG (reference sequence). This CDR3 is CACYTGREKLFF. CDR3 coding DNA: TGTGCCTGTTATACAGGTCGTGAAAAACTGTTTTTT.

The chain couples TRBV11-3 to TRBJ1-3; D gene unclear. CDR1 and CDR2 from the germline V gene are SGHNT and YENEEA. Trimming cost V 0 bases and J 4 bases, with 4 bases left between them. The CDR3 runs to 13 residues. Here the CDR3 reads CASSLDAGNTIYF. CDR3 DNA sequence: TGTGCCAGCAGCTTAGACGCGGGAAACACCATATATTTT.

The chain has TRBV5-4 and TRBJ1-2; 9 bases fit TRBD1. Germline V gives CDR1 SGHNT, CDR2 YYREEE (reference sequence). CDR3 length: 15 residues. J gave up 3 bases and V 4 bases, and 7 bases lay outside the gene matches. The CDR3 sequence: CASSPGTGWDYGYTF. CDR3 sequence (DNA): TGTGCCAGCAGCCCCGGGACAGGGTGGGACTATGGCTACACCTTC.